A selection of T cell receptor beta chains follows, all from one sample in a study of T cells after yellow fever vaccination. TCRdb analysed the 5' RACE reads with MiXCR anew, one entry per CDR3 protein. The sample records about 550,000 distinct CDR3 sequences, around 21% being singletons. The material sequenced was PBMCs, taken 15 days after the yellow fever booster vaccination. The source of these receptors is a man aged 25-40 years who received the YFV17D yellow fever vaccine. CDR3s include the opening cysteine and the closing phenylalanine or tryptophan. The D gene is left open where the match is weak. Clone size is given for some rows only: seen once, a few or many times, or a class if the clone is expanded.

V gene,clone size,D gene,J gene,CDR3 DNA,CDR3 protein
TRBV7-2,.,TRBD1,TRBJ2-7,TGTGCCAGCAGCGGGGGACAGGCCGGGCAGCAGTACTTC,CASSGGQAGQQYF
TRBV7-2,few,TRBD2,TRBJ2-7,TGTGCCAGCAGCTTAGGATCTAGCGGTGCGGGGCAGTACTTC,CASSLGSSGAGQYF
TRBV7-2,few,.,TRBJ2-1,TGTGCCAGCAGCCCCCGGATCGGCCCCTACAATGAGCAGTTCTTC,CASSPRIGPYNEQFF
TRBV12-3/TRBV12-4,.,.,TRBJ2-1,TGTGCCAGCAGGCCCCCTTACAGCGGGGAGCAGTTCTTC,CASRPPYSGEQFF
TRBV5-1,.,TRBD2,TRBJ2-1,TGCGCCAGCAGCTTGGTAGCGGGGGGGCAGGGTGATGAGCAGTTCTTC,CASSLVAGGQGDEQFF
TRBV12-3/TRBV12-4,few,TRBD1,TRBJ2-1,TGTGCCAGCGGCACAGGGGCAAATGAGCAGTTCTTC,CASGTGANEQFF
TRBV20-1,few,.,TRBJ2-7,TGCAGTGCCACCACACTCCTAGCTCCGACCTACGAGCAGTACTTC,CSATTLLAPTYEQYF
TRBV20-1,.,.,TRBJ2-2,TGCAGTGCTATACTATTGGGGGAGCTGTTTTTT,CSAILLGELFF
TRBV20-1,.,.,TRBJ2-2,TGCAGTGCTTTGCGGCAGGGTCCCGGGGAGCTGTTTTTT,CSALRQGPGELFF
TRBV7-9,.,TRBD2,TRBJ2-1,TGTGCCAGCAGCTTAGCGCGGGGGGGCGTAGGAAATGAGCAGTTCTTC,CASSLARGGVGNEQFF
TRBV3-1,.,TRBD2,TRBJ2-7,TGTGCCAACAGCCAAGAGAGGACGGGAGGGGGCTCCTACGAGCAGTACTTC,CANSQERTGGGSYEQYF
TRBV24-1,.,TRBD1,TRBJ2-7,TGTGCCACCAGTAGCACCGACAGGGGCGAGCAGTACTTC,CATSSTDRGEQYF
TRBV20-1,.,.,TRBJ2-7,TGCAGTGCTAGAGATCTCGCGGTTACCTACGAGCAGTACTTC,CSARDLAVTYEQYF
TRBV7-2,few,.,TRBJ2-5,TGTGCCAGCACATTACAGGTCCAAGAGACCCAGTACTTC,CASTLQVQETQYF
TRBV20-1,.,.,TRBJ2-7,TGCAGTGCAGGATCAGGGCCCTACGAGCAGTACTTC,CSAGSGPYEQYF
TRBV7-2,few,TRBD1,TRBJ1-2,TGTGCCAGCAGCTTAGCGCTCGATTCGGACAGGTTTGGCTACACCTTC,CASSLALDSDRFGYTF
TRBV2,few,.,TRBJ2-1,TGTGCCAGCAGTGAAGCCCTGGGAAGTAGAATCAATGAGCAGTTCTTC,CASSEALGSRINEQFF
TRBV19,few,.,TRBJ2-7,TGTGCCAGTAGCCCCCCAGGGGGGAAATCAGCCTACGAGCAGTACTTC,CASSPPGGKSAYEQYF
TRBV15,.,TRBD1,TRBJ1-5,TGTGCCACCAGCACAGGCTTCCGGACAGGGGGACAGCCCCAGCATTTT,CATSTGFRTGGQPQHF
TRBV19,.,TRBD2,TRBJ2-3,TGTGCCAGTAGTATGCCTAGCGGGTCCGCAGATACGCAGTATTTT,CASSMPSGSADTQYF
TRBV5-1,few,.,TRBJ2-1,TGCGCCAGCAGCTACGACATGAATGAGCAGTTCTTC,CASSYDMNEQFF
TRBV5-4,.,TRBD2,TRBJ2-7,TGTGCCAGCAGCTTGAGTCTAGCGGCCAGCTCCTACGAGCAGTACTTC,CASSLSLAASSYEQYF
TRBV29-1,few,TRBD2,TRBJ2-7,TGCAGCGCTACTGTTTGGACTAGCGGGATGTACGAGCAGTACTTC,CSATVWTSGMYEQYF
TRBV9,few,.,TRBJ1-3,TGTGCCAGCAGCGGAGAGCGGGGGGCTTATGGAAACACCATATATTTT,CASSGERGAYGNTIYF
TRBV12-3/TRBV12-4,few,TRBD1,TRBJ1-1,TGTGCCAGCAGTTCTGGGACAGGTGTAGGGGAAGCTTTCTTT,CASSSGTGVGEAFF
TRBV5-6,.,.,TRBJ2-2,TGTGCCAGCGCCAGAAGCGGTTTCAACACCGGGGAGCTGTTTTTT,CASARSGFNTGELFF
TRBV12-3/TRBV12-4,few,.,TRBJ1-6,TGTGCCAGCAGTTTTTCCGGGGGGCGCGTTTTTGGTTCACCCCTCCACTTT,CASSFSGGRVFGSPLHF
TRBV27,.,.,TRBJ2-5,TGTGCCAGCTCGCCGGTAGGAGGCGAAGAAGAGACCCAGTACTTC,CASSPVGGEEETQYF
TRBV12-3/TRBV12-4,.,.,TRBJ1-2,TGTGCCAGCAGCGGGACCATTTCGTATGGCTACACCTTC,CASSGTISYGYTF
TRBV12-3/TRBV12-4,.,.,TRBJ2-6,TGTGCCAGCAGTAAGGACGTTTTTGGGGCCAACGTCCTGACTTTC,CASSKDVFGANVLTF
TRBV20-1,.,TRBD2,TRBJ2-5,TGCAGTGCCCAACGGGTAGCGGGAATCCAAGAGACCCAGTACTTC,CSAQRVAGIQETQYF
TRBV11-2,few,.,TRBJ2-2,TGTGCCAGCAGCCGCAGGGGGAACACCGGGGAGCTGTTTTTT,CASSRRGNTGELFF
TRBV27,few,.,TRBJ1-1,TGTGCCAGCAGTTTCGGGGACGGTGAAGCTTTCTTT,CASSFGDGEAFF
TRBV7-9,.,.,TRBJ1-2,TGTGCCAGCAGCAACACCCGGCAGGGGCTTTATGGCTACACCTTC,CASSNTRQGLYGYTF
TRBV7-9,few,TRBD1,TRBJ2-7,TGTGCCAGCAGCTCCTCCTTATACAGGGGCTACGAGCAGTACTTC,CASSSSLYRGYEQYF
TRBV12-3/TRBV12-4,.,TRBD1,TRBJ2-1,TGTGCCAGCAGTTCCCCCCGGACAGGGGGCAATGAGCAGTTCTTC,CASSSPRTGGNEQFF
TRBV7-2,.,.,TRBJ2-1,TGTGCCAGCAGCTTAGCGAGGGGGGGAAACAATGAGCAGTTCTTC,CASSLARGGNNEQFF
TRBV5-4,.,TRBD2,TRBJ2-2,TGTGCCAGCAGCTCTGGGGGGGGAACGAACACCGGGGAGCTGTTTTTT,CASSSGGGTNTGELFF
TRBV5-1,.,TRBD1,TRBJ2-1,TGCGCCAGCAGCGGCACCGGGACAGGCTACAATGAGCAGTTCTTC,CASSGTGTGYNEQFF
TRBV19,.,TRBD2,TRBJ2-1,TGTGCCAGTAAACTAGCGGGAGCCTACTCCTACAATGAGCAGTTCTTC,CASKLAGAYSYNEQFF
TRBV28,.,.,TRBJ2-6,TGTGCCAGCAGTTTGCAGGGCGCTGGGGCCAACGTCCTGACTTTC,CASSLQGAGANVLTF
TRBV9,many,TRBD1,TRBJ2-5,TGTGCCAGCAGCACAGGACAGGGGGCGCGAGAGACCCAGTACTTC,CASSTGQGARETQYF
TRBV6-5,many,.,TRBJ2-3,TGTGCCAGCAGTTTGATAAACGGCCCAGATACGCAGTATTTT,CASSLINGPDTQYF
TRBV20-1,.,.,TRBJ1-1,TGCAGTGCTTCGAGCGGGGGGAGAACTGAAGCTTTCTTT,CSASSGGRTEAFF
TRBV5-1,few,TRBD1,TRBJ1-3,TGCGCCAGCAGCCAGGGACAGAGTGGACCTGGAAACACCATATATTTT,CASSQGQSGPGNTIYF
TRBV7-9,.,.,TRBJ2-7,TGTGCCAGCAGCACCCAAGACATGTCAGACTACTGGCAGTACTTC,CASSTQDMSDYWQYF
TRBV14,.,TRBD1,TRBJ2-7,TGTGCCAGCAGCCAACAGCGGACAGGGGGTGCGGAGCAGTACTTC,CASSQQRTGGAEQYF
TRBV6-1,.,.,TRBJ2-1,TGTGCCAGCCGTAGCCCACGGAGCAATGAGCAGTTCTTC,CASRSPRSNEQFF
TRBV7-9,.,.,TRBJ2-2,TGTGCCAGCAGCTTAGGGGGAATCGCGAACACCGGGGAGCTGTTTTTT,CASSLGGIANTGELFF
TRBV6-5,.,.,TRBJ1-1,TGTGCCAGCAGTTCGGTCCCCACTGAAGCTTTCTTT,CASSSVPTEAFF